The source of this TCR beta chain is a study of shared clonotypes between healthy human individuals. The study's findings and limits: Donors were few, which limited the genetic and exposure-history diversity represented.

CDR3 length: 15 residues. The germline gives CDR1 MNHEY, CDR2 SVGAGI. Trimming cost V 6 bases and J 0 bases, with 12 bases left between them. Profiled with immunoSEQ multiplex PCR; TCRdb holds only in-frame clones, not every one. The sample lists over a million clones, roughly 97% seen once, with over 1% in the top ten. CD4+ cells yielded CD45RA+ naive and CD45RA-negative memory subsets. This clone has just one count. The antigen is unknown. The chain is built from TRBV6-5 and TRBJ2-1; D may be TRBD1 or TRBD2 (6 bases each). This clonotype was obtained from a man aged 25 to 40 in good health. The sample consisted of naive CD4+ T cells sorted from blood. Subset reported: CD45RA+ positively selected. CDR3 protein: CASREQGLSYNEQFF. In DNA, the CDR3 is TGTGCCAGCAGGGAACAGGGACTCTCCTACAATGAGCAGTTCTTC.